This T cell receptor (beta chain) was observed in a study of blood T cells in healthy people across ages. This clonotype was detected a few times. V lost 0 bases to trimming and J lost 3 bases, with 12 bases between them. The CDR3 consists of 15 residues. CDR1 and CDR2 (germline): LGHDT, YNNKEL (reference sequence). Alongside a J-beta primer mix, a sample-barcoded 5' primer served in a second PCR lasting roughly 6 to 11 cycles. Each CDR3 protein is one row after TCRdb ran MiXCR on the 5' RACE reads. The sample lists some 800,000 distinct CDR3 sequences; under 45% were seen once. The chain uses TRBV3-1 and TRBJ2-7; D tentatively fits TRBD1 or TRBD2 (5 bases each). The specimen was blood. This receptor was taken from a man aged 60 to 75 in good health. The CDR3 sequence is CASSQEIGDLYEQYF. The CDR3, as DNA: TGTGCCAGCAGCCAAGAAATCGGGGACCTCTACGAGCAGTACTTC.